The rows below give T cell receptor beta chains drawn from one sample of a study of blood T cells in healthy people across ages. TCRdb recomputed calls from the 5' RACE reads with MiXCR, one row per CDR3 protein. The data show about a million distinct CDR3 sequences, roughly 43% seen once. The source material was blood. These receptors all stem from a young man in good health. Each CDR3 is given with its conserved first and last residue. The order of the fields is J gene, V gene, CDR3 protein.

j_call: TRBJ2-7
v_call: TRBV18
cdr3_aa: CASSFDRTLYEQYF

j_call: TRBJ2-1
v_call: TRBV3-1
cdr3_aa: CASSQTSGSFDNEQFF

j_call: TRBJ1-6
v_call: TRBV5-6
cdr3_aa: CASSSTGEAYNSPLHF

j_call: TRBJ2-7
v_call: TRBV25-1
cdr3_aa: CASWGFGAYEQYF

j_call: TRBJ1-1
v_call: TRBV29-1
cdr3_aa: CSVASQLNTEAFF

j_call: TRBJ1-2
v_call: TRBV29-1
cdr3_aa: CSVEKLGQGVGGYTF

j_call: TRBJ1-2
v_call: TRBV6-5
cdr3_aa: CASSSLQTDRRHYGYTF

j_call: TRBJ2-1
v_call: TRBV6-1
cdr3_aa: CASSEWEGAFDNEQFF

j_call: TRBJ2-3
v_call: TRBV7-9
cdr3_aa: CARGQGTDTQYF

j_call: TRBJ2-3
v_call: TRBV4-2
cdr3_aa: CASSRDLAGGTDTQYF

j_call: TRBJ2-4
v_call: TRBV4-1
cdr3_aa: CASSQEWVKNIQYF

j_call: TRBJ1-6
v_call: TRBV27
cdr3_aa: CASSFQGRGGSPLHF

j_call: TRBJ2-7
v_call: TRBV4-3
cdr3_aa: CASSQDTEYEQYF

j_call: TRBJ1-1
v_call: TRBV11-3
cdr3_aa: CASSQTSGTLNTKAFF

j_call: TRBJ2-1
v_call: TRBV6-2/TRBV6-3
cdr3_aa: CASSYTKVSYNEQFF

j_call: TRBJ2-5
v_call: TRBV20-1
cdr3_aa: CSAIRDTIQETQYF

j_call: TRBJ1-6
v_call: TRBV5-6
cdr3_aa: CASSRTGSPLHF

j_call: TRBJ2-1
v_call: TRBV6-5
cdr3_aa: CASSSPGTSEVEQFF

j_call: TRBJ1-5
v_call: TRBV19
cdr3_aa: CASSLRDAPNQPQHF

j_call: TRBJ1-1
v_call: TRBV12-3/TRBV12-4
cdr3_aa: CASSLLAEAFF

j_call: TRBJ2-7
v_call: TRBV5-5
cdr3_aa: CASSSGTGAAYEQYF

j_call: TRBJ2-1
v_call: TRBV21-1
cdr3_aa: CASSSPSGGDPTLPYNEQFF

j_call: TRBJ2-1
v_call: TRBV11-2
cdr3_aa: CASSLDGLAGVGVIPNRSYNEQFF

j_call: TRBJ2-7
v_call: TRBV6-5
cdr3_aa: CASSYSAGEQYF

j_call: TRBJ2-7
v_call: TRBV7-9
cdr3_aa: CASSLRQGYYEQYF

j_call: TRBJ2-3
v_call: TRBV7-2
cdr3_aa: CASSFGVPTDTQYF

j_call: TRBJ2-7
v_call: TRBV30
cdr3_aa: CAWTMGQGGEQYF

j_call: TRBJ2-4
v_call: TRBV6-5
cdr3_aa: CASSYGRGSYVQYF

j_call: TRBJ2-2
v_call: TRBV11-3
cdr3_aa: CASSLDPGGGGGELFF

j_call: TRBJ2-5
v_call: TRBV11-2
cdr3_aa: CASSLDDSQETQYF

j_call: TRBJ1-1
v_call: TRBV7-3
cdr3_aa: CASSFSPTQAGNTEAFF

j_call: TRBJ1-5
v_call: TRBV6-5
cdr3_aa: CASRVGQPNQPQHF

j_call: TRBJ2-7
v_call: TRBV7-9
cdr3_aa: CASSTRGGALEQYF

j_call: TRBJ1-1
v_call: TRBV11-2
cdr3_aa: CASTQVGGGSEAFF

j_call: TRBJ2-7
v_call: TRBV29-1
cdr3_aa: CSAYYGEQYF

j_call: TRBJ2-1
v_call: TRBV9
cdr3_aa: CASSIPKAGPYNEQFF

j_call: TRBJ2-1
v_call: TRBV6-2/TRBV6-3
cdr3_aa: CASSYSRGDRNEQFF

j_call: TRBJ2-7
v_call: TRBV18
cdr3_aa: CASSRLWGQGYNEQYF

j_call: TRBJ2-3
v_call: TRBV9
cdr3_aa: CASSISGGGTSTDTKYF

j_call: TRBJ2-7
v_call: TRBV20-1
cdr3_aa: CSAGLAGGRTPYEQYF

j_call: TRBJ2-5
v_call: TRBV11-2
cdr3_aa: CASSLGSTWGETQYF

j_call: TRBJ2-3
v_call: TRBV18
cdr3_aa: CASSPGQTTDTQYF

j_call: TRBJ2-3
v_call: TRBV7-2
cdr3_aa: CASSLSGLATDTQYF

j_call: TRBJ1-5
v_call: TRBV28
cdr3_aa: CASSLPQGKQPQHF

j_call: TRBJ2-3
v_call: TRBV5-1
cdr3_aa: CASSQRGDYSTDTQYF

j_call: TRBJ1-2
v_call: TRBV4-3
cdr3_aa: CASSQDPPGHSNYGYTF

j_call: TRBJ1-4
v_call: TRBV18
cdr3_aa: CASAQGREKLFF

j_call: -
v_call: TRBV20-1
cdr3_aa: CSARDSPSGSDEQYF

j_call: TRBJ2-5
v_call: TRBV4-1
cdr3_aa: CASSQEPGTSGGRETQYF

j_call: TRBJ1-6
v_call: TRBV20-1
cdr3_aa: CSAPRDSRSSYNSPLHF

j_call: TRBJ2-3
v_call: TRBV27
cdr3_aa: CASRAFATDTQYF

j_call: TRBJ2-1
v_call: TRBV5-1
cdr3_aa: CASSPLSSYNEQFF

j_call: TRBJ2-1
v_call: TRBV5-1
cdr3_aa: CASSLVTSGGASEQFF

j_call: TRBJ2-7
v_call: TRBV7-9
cdr3_aa: CASSLARGTEYEQYF

j_call: TRBJ2-1
v_call: TRBV2
cdr3_aa: CASSDWSSYNEQFF